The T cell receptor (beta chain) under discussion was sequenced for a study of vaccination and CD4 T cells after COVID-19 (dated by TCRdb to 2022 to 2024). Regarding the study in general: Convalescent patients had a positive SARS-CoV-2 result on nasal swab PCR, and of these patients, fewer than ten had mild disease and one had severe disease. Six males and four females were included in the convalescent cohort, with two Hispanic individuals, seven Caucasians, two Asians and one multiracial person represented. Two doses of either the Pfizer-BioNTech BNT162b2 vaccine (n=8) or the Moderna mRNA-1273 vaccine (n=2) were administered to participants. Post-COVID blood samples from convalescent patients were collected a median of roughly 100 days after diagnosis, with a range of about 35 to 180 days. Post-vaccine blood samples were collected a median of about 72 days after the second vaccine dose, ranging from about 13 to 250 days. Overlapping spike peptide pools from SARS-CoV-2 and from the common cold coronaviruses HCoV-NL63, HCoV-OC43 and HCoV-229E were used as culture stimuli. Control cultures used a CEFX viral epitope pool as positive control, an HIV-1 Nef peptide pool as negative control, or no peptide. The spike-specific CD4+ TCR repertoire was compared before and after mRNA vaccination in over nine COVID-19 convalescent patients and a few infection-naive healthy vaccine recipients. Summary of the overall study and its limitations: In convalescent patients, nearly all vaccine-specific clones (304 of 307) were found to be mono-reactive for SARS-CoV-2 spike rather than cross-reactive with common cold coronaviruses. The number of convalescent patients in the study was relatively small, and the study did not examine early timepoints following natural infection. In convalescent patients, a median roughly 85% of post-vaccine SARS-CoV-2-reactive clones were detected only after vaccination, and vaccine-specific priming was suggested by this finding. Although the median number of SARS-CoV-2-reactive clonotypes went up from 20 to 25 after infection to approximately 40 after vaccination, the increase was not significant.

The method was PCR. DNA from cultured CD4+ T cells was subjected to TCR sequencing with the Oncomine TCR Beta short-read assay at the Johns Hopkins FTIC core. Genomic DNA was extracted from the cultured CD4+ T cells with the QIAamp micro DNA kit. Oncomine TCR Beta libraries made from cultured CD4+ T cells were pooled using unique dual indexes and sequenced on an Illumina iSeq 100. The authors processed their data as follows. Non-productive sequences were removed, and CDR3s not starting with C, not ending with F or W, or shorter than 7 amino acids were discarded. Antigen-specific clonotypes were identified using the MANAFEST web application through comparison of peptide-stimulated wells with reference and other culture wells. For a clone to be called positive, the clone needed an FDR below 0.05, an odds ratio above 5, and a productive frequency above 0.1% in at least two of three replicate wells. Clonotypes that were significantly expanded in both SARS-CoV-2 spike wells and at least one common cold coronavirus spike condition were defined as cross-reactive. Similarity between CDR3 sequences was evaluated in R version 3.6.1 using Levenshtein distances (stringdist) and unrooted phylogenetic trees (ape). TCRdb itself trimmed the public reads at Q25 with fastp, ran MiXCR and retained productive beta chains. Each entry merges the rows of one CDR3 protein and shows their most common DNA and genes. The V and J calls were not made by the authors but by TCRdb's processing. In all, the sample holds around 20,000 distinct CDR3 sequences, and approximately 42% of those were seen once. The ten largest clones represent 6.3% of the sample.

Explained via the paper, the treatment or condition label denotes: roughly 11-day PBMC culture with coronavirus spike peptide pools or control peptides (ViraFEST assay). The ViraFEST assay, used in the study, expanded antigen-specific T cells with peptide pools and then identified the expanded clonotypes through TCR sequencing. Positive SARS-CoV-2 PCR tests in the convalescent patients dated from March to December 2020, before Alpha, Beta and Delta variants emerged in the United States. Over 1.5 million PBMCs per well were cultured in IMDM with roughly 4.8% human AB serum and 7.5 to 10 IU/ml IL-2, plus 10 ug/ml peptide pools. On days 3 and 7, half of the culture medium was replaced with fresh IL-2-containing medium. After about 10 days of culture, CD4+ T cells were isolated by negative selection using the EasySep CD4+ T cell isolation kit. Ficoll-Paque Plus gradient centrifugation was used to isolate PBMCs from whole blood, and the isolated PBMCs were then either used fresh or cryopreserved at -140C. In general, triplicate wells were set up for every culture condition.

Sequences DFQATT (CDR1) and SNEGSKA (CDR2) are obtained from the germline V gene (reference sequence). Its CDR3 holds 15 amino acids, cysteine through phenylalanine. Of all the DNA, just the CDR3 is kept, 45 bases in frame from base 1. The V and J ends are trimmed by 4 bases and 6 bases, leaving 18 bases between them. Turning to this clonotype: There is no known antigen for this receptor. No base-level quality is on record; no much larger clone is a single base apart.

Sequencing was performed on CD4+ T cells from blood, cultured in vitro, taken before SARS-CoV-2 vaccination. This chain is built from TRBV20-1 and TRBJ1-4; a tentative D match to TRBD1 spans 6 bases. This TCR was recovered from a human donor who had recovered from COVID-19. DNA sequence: TGCAGTGCTACAGCCCCGGGACAACGGGATGAAAAACTGTTTTTT. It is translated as CSATAPGQRDEKLFF.